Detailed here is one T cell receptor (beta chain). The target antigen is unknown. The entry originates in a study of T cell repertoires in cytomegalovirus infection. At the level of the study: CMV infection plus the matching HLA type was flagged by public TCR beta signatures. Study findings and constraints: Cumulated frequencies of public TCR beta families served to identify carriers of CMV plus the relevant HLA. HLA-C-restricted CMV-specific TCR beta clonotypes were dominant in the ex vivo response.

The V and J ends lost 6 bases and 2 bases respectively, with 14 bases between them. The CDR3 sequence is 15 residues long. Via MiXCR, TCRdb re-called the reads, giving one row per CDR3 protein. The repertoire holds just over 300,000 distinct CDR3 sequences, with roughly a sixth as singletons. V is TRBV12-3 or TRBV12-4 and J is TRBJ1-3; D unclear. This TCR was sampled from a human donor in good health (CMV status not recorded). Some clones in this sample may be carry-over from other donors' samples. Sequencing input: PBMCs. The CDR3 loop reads CASRNAAGAGNTIYF. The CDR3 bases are TGTGCCAGCAGGAACGCCGCGGGAGCTGGAAACACCATATATTTT.